This entry lists 14 T cell receptor beta chains sequenced from one sample in a study of T cell responses to AZD1222 COVID-19 vaccine. Data came from immunoSEQ multiplex PCR; TCRdb stores just in-frame clones and leaves some out. This table has 110,000 or so clones, 80% to 90% appearing once. The material was peripheral blood, obtained 28 days after the second AZD1222 dose. The receptors come from an adult who received the AZD1222 COVID-19 vaccine.

The chain links TRBV5-1 to TRBJ2-2, with TRBD1 matching over 11 bases. Trimming at V came to 4 bases and at J to 3 bases, leaving 2 bases not matched to a gene. The length of the CDR3 is 15 residues. The germline V gene encodes CDR1 SGHRS and CDR2 YFSETQ. CDR3 DNA: TGCGCCAGCAGCGGACAGGGGGCGGACACCGGGGAGCTGTTTTTT. The encoded protein is CASSGQGADTGELFF. The full variable domain, completed using reference TRBV5-1 and TRBJ2-2, is KAGVTQTPRYLIKTRGQQVTLSCSPISGHRSVSWYQQTPGQGLQFLFEYFSETQRNKGNFPGRFSGRQFSNSRSEMNVSTLELGDSALYLCASSGQGADTGELFFGEGSRLTVL.

The chain carries TRBV29-1 and TRBJ2-5; D is uncertain. Trimming left V 6 bases short and J 1 base short, with 15 bases between. The CDR3 consists of 14 residues. Germline V gene sequence: CDR1 SQVTM, CDR2 ANQGSEA. The CDR3 DNA reads TGCAGCGTGGCCCGCGGACGGGTCCAAGAGACCCAGTACTTC. It is translated as CSVARGRVQETQYF. The variable domain in full, with the rest retrieved from reference TRBV29-1 and TRBJ2-5, is SAVISQKPSRDICQRGTSLTIQCQVDSQVTMMFWYRQQPGQSLTLIATANQGSEATYESGFVIDKFPISRPNLTFSTLTVSNMSPEDSSIYLCSVARGRVQETQYFGPGTRLLVL.

This clone was counted a few times. The chain recombines TRBV7-2 with TRBJ2-7, with 7 bases lining up with TRBD1. In germline, CDR1 is SGHTA, CDR2 FQGNSA. The length of the CDR3 is 16 residues. With 5 bases clipped from V and 3 bases from J, the junction kept 13 bases outside the gene matches. CDR3 residues: CASSLLKGAGHYEQYF. The CDR3 DNA reads as TGTGCCAGCAGCCTATTGAAGGGGGCAGGACACTACGAGCAGTACTTC. Looking up the rest from reference TRBV7-2 and TRBJ2-7 gives the full variable domain: GAGVSQSPSNKVTEKGKDVELRCDPISGHTALYWYRQSLGQGLEFLIYFQGNSAPDKSGLPSDRFSAERTGGSVSTLTIQRTQQEDSAVYLCASSLLKGAGHYEQYFGPGTRLTVT.

The chain employs TRBV7-6 and TRBJ2-7, with 11 bases identical to TRBD1. The V gene end was trimmed by 0 bases and the J gene end by 3 bases; junction bases not matched to a gene: 1. The germline CDR1 and CDR2 sequences are SGHVS and FNYEAQ. This CDR3 is built from 15 residues. The CDR3 DNA is TGTGCCAGCAGCTTAGCGGGGACAGGGGGCTACGAGCAGTACTTC. It yields the protein CASSLAGTGGYEQYF. The full variable domain, with the rest looked up from reference TRBV7-6 and TRBJ2-7, is GAGVSQSPRYKVTKRGQDVALRCDPISGHVSLYWYRQALGQGPEFLTYFNYEAQQDKSGLPNDRFSAERPEGSISTLTIQRTEQRDSAMYRCASSLAGTGGYEQYFGPGTRLTVT.

The chain has TRBV11-2 and TRBJ2-7; 7 bases map to TRBD1. V lost 0 bases, J lost 4 bases, and 9 bases stayed unmatched. This CDR3 contains 16 residues. CDR1 and CDR2 (germline): SGHAT, FQNNGV. CDR3 DNA sequence: TGTGCCAGCAGCTTAGAGAGGGGGCGCGGACGTTACGAGCAGTACTTC. This encodes CASSLERGRGRYEQYF.

The genes are TRBV18 and TRBJ1-2; the D gene is possibly TRBD1 (5 bases). V was clipped by 3 bases and J by 2 bases, with 7 bases between them. In germline, CDR1 is KGHSH, CDR2 LQKENI. The length of the CDR3 is 13 residues. The CDR3 sequence is CASSPGDNYGYTF. In DNA, the CDR3 is TGTGCCAGCTCACCGGGGGACAACTATGGCTACACCTTC. Full variable domain (remainder filled in from reference TRBV18 and TRBJ1-2): NAGVMQNPRHLVRRRGQEARLRCSPMKGHSHVYWYRQLPEEGLKFMVYLQKENIIDESGMPKERFSAEFPKEGPSILRIQQVVRGDSAAYFCASSPGDNYGYTFGSGTRLTVV.

The chain couples TRBV5-1 to TRBJ1-2; no clear D gene. V dropped 7 bases and J dropped 3 bases, with 13 bases sitting between them. This CDR3 spans 13 amino acids. The germline V gene has CDR1 SGHRS and CDR2 YFSETQ. CDR3 protein: CASSLDGDYGYTF. CDR3 in DNA: TGCGCCAGCTCCCTGGACGGTGACTATGGCTACACCTTC.

This rearrangement joins TRBV24-1 to TRBJ2-5; perhaps TRBD2 as D (6 bases). Germline V gives CDR1 KGHDR, CDR2 SFDVKD. The V and J ends lost 4 bases and 5 bases respectively, with 13 bases between them. CDR3 length: 14 amino acids. CDR3 amino acids: CATSDHRGRETQYF. The CDR3 DNA is TGTGCCACCAGTGACCACCGGGGGAGGGAGACCCAGTACTTC.

This chain joins TRBV6-6 and TRBJ2-7; 8 positions match TRBD1. This CDR3 is 12 amino acids long. The V segment lost 5 bases and the J segment 7 bases; nucleotides outside the gene matches: 4. Germline CDR1 MNHNY, CDR2 SVGAGI (reference sequence). CDR3 bases: TGTGCCAGCAGTACAGGGGGTTGGGAGCAGTACTTC. Amino acid sequence: CASSTGGWEQYF.

The table lists this clone with a count of one. The V gene is TRBV29-1, the J gene TRBJ2-7, with a tentative D call TRBD2 (6 bases). Looked up from germline, CDR1 is SQVTM and CDR2 is ANQGSEA. The CDR3 is 13 amino acids. Here the CDR3 reads CRSRGGANYEQYF. CDR3 sequence (DNA): TGCAGGAGCCGCGGAGGGGCAAACTACGAGCAGTACTTC.

The chain links TRBV28 to TRBJ2-3; no definite D call. The CDR3 is made up of 14 amino acids. The germline CDR1 and CDR2 sequences are MDHEN and SYDVKM. V dropped 3 bases and J dropped 11 bases, with 18 bases sitting between them. The CDR3 DNA is TGTGCCAGCAGTTTTTCGGCAGGTCCTCTTAGGCAGTATTTT. It is translated as CASSFSAGPLRQYF.

V usage is TRBV21-1 and J usage is TRBJ1-3; the table's D call, TRBD1, was not checked against the DNA. TRBV21-1 is described as a pseudogene. CDR3 length equals 16 residues. The CDR3 DNA sequence: TGTGCCAGCATCCCGAGAGGGGGCGCGGGAGGAAACACCATATATTTT. Its protein product is CASIPRGGAGGNTIYF.

The chain uses TRBV5-1 and TRBJ1-1; D possibly corresponds to TRBD1 (5 bases). CDR3 size: 15 residues. Germline CDR1 reads SGHRS; CDR2 reads YFSETQ. Trimming took off 2 bases at V and 0 bases at J, with 11 bases between the two ends. The CDR3 DNA is TGCGCCAGCAGCTTTGCGGGGCAGCTGAACACTGAAGCTTTCTTT. It specifies CASSFAGQLNTEAFF. The full variable domain, with the rest looked up from reference TRBV5-1 and TRBJ1-1, is KAGVTQTPRYLIKTRGQQVTLSCSPISGHRSVSWYQQTPGQGLQFLFEYFSETQRNKGNFPGRFSGRQFSNSRSEMNVSTLELGDSALYLCASSFAGQLNTEAFFGQGTRLTVV.

CDR3 bases: TGTGCCAGCATCCCTAGCGGGAGCTACGAGCAGTACTTC. Protein: CASIPSGSYEQYF. V usage is TRBV6-6 and J usage is TRBJ2-7; 10 nucleotides line up with TRBD2. The CDR3 consists of 13 residues. V was clipped by 7 bases and J by 3 bases; unmatched bases: 3. The V gene's germline CDR1 is MNHNY and CDR2 SVGAGI (reference sequence).